This TCR beta chain was identified during a study of blood T cell repertoires in COVID-19. CDR1 is PRHDT and CDR2 is FYEKMQ in the germline V gene (reference sequence). With V trimmed by 2 bases and J by 1 base, 9 bases remained unmatched. The CDR3 covers 17 residues. Clones were read by immunoSEQ multiplex PCR, and TCRdb kept only the in-frame ones, dropping some. The data show 150,000 to 200,000 clones, with roughly 80% seen just once and roughly 12% held by the top ten. Material: peripheral blood. V and J are TRBV13 and TRBJ2-3, with 7 positions matching TRBD2. The receptor was isolated from an elderly woman with COVID-19, enrolled during active disease. The CDR3 DNA reads as TGTGCCAGCAGCTTACCCTCGGGACTACTTTGCACAGATACGCAGTATTTT. It is translated as CASSLPSGLLCTDTQYF.